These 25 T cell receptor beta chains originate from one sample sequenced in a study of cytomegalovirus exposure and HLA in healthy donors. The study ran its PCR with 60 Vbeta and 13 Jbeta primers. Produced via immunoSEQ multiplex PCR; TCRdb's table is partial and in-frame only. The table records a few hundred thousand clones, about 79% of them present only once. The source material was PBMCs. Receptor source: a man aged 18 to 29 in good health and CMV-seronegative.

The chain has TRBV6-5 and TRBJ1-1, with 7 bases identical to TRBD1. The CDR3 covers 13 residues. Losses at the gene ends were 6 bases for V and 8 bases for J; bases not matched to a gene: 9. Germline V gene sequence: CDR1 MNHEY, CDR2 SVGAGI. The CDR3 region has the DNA TGTGCCAGCAGCAGTAACAGGGGTTGGGAAGCTTTCTTT. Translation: CASSSNRGWEAFF.

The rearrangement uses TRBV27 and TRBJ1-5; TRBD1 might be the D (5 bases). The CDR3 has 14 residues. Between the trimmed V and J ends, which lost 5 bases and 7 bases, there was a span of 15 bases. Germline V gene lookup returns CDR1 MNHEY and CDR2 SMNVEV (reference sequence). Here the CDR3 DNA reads TGTGCCAGCAGTATGACAGCTATCCAGCAGCCCCAGCATTTT. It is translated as CASSMTAIQQPQHF.

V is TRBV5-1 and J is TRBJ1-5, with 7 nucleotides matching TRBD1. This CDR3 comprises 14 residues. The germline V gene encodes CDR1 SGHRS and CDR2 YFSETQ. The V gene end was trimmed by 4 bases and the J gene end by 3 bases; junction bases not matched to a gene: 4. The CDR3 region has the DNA TGCGCCAGCAGCCCGGGACAGTACAATCAGCCCCAGCATTTT. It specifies CASSPGQYNQPQHF.

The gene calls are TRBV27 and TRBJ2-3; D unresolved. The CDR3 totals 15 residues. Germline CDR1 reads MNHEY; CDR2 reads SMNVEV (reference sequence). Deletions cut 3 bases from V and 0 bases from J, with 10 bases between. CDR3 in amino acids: CASSFTPTSTDTQYF. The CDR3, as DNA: TGTGCCAGCAGTTTCACCCCCACTAGCACAGATACGCAGTATTTT.

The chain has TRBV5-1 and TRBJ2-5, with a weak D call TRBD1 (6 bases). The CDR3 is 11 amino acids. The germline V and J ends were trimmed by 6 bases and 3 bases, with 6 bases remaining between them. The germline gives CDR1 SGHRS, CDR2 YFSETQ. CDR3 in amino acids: CASKGEETQYF. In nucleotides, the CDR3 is TGCGCCAGCAAGGGGGAAGAGACCCAGTACTTC.

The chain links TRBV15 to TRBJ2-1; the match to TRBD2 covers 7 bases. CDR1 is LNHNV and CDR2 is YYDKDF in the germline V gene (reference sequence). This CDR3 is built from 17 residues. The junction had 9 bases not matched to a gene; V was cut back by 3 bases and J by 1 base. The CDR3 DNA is TGTGCCACCAGCAGTGCCGCTAGCGGAACTTCCTACAATGAGCAGTTCTTC. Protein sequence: CATSSAASGTSYNEQFF.

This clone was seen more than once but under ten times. CDR3 region: CASSPNDRDFTYEQYF. The CDR3 coding sequence is TGTGCCAGCTCACCAAATGACAGAGATTTTACCTACGAGCAGTACTTC. This chain uses TRBV18 with TRBJ2-7, with D possibly being TRBD1 (5 bases). V lost 2 bases to trimming and J lost 2 bases, with 16 bases between them. This CDR3 has 16 residues. Germline V lookup: CDR1 KGHSH, CDR2 LQKENI.

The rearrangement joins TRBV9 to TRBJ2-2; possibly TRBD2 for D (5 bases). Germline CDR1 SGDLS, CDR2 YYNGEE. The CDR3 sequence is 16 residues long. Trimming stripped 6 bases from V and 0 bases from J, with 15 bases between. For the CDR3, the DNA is TGTGCCAGCACCCCCGGGCTAGCCTCGAACACCGGGGAGCTGTTTTTT. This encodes CASTPGLASNTGELFF.

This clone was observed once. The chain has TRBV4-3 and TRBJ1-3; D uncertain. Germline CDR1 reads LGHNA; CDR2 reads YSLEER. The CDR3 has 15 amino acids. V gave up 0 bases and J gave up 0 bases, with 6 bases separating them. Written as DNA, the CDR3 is TGCGCCAGCAGCCAAGATTTATACTCTGGAAACACCATATATTTT. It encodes CASSQDLYSGNTIYF.

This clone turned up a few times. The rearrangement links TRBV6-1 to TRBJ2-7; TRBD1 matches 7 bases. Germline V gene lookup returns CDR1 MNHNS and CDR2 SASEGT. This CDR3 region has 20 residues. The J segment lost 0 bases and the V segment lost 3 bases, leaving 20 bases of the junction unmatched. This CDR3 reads CASSDWDRTGIIPSSYEQYF. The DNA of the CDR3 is TGTGCCAGCAGTGATTGGGACCGGACAGGAATCATACCGAGCTCCTACGAGCAGTACTTC.

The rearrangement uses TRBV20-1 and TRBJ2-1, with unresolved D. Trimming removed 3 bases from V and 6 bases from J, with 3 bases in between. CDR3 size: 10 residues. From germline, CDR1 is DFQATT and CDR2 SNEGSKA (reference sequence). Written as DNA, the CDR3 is TGCAGTGCTAGCATCAATGAGCAGTTCTTC. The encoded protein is CSASINEQFF.

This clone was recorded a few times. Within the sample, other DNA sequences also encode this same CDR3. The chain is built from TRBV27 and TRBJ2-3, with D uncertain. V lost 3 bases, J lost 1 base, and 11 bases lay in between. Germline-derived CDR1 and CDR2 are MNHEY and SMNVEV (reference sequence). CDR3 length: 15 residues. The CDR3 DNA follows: TGTGCCAGCAGTTTCCTGGTGGGCGGCACAGATACGCAGTATTTT. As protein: CASSFLVGGTDTQYF.

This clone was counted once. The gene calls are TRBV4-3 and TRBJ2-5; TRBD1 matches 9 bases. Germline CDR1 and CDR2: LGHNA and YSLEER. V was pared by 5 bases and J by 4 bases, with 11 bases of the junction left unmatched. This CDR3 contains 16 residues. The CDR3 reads CASSSDWGTGIETQYF. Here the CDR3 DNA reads TGCGCCAGCAGCTCCGATTGGGGGACAGGGATAGAGACCCAGTACTTC.

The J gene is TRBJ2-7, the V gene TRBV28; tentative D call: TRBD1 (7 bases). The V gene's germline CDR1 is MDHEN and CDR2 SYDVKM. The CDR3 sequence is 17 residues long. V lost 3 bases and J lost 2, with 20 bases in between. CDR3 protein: CASSFFGGGLSPYEQYF. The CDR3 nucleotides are TGTGCCAGCAGTTTTTTTGGAGGGGGCTTGAGCCCCTACGAGCAGTACTTC.

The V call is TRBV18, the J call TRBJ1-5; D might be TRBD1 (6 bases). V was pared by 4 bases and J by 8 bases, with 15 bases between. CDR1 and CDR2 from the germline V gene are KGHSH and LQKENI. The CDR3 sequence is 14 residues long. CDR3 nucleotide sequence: TGTGCCAGCTCACTCGAGACAGGCTGGAAGCCCCAGCATTTT. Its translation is CASSLETGWKPQHF.

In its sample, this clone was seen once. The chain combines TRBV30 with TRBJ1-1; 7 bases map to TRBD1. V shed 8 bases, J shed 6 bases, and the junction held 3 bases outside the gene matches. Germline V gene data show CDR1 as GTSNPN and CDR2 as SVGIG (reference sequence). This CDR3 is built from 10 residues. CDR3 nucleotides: TGTGCCGCGGGACAGCCTGAAGCTTTCTTT. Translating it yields CAAGQPEAFF.

The CDR3 region has the DNA TGTGCCAGCAGCCCAAGGACAGATTACAATGAGCAGTTCTTC. This translates into CASSPRTDYNEQFF. This chain links TRBV7-9 with TRBJ2-1; possibly TRBD1 for D (6 bases). V was shortened by 5 bases and J by 4 bases, with 12 bases between the two germline ends. Germline CDR1 and CDR2: SEHNR and FQNEAQ (reference sequence). The CDR3 has 14 residues.

CDR3 nucleotide sequence: TGCGCCAGCACGGCGGCGGGAGGTTACGAGCAGTACTTC. It is translated as CASTAAGGYEQYF. This chain joins TRBV5-1 and TRBJ2-7, with 8 bases lining up with TRBD2. Per the germline V gene, CDR1 is SGHRS and CDR2 is YFSETQ. The CDR3 totals 13 residues. Trimming took 6 bases from V and 4 from J; bases not matched to a gene: 6.

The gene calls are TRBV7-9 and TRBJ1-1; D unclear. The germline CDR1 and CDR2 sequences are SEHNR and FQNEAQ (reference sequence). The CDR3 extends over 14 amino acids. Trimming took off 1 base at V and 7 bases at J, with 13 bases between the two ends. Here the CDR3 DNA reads TGTGCCAGCAGCTTAGGCGGTAGTGTCCTTGAAGCTTTCTTT. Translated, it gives CASSLGGSVLEAFF.

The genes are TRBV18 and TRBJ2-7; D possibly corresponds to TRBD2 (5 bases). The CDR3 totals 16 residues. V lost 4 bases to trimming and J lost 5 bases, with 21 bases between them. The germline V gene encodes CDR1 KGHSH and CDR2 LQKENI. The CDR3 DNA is TGTGCCAGCTCACTAACGCGAGGGAAGCCGATGAACGAGCAGTACTTC. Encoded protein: CASSLTRGKPMNEQYF. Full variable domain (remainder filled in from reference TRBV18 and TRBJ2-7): NAGVMQNPRHLVRRRGQEARLRCSPMKGHSHVYWYRQLPEEGLKFMVYLQKENIIDESGMPKERFSAEFPKEGPSILRIQQVVRGDSAAYFCASSLTRGKPMNEQYFGPGTRLTVT.

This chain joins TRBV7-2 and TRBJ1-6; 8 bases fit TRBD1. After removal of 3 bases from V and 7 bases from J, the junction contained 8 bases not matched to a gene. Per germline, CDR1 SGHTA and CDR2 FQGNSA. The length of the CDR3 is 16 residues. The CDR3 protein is CASSFGTGLLNSPLHF. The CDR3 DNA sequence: TGTGCCAGCAGCTTTGGGACAGGCCTACTAAATTCACCCCTCCACTTT.

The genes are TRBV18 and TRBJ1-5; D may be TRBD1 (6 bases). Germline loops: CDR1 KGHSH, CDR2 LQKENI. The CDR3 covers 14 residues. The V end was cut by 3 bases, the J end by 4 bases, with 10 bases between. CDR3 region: CASSPSDSNQPQHF. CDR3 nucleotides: TGTGCCAGCTCACCGTCGGACAGTAATCAGCCCCAGCATTTT.

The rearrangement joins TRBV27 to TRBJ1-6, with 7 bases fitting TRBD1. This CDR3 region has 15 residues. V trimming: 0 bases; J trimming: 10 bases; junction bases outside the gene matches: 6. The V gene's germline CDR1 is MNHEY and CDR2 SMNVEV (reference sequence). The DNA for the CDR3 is TGTGCCAGCAGTTTATCAAAGGGGGCGAGATCACCCCTCCACTTT. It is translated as CASSLSKGARSPLHF.

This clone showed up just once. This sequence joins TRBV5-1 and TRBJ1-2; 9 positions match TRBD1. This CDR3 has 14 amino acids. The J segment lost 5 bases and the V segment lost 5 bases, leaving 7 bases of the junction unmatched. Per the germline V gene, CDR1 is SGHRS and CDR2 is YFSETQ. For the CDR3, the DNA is TGCGCCAGCAGTGTGGGACAGGGTGGTTATGGCTACACCTTC. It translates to CASSVGQGGYGYTF.

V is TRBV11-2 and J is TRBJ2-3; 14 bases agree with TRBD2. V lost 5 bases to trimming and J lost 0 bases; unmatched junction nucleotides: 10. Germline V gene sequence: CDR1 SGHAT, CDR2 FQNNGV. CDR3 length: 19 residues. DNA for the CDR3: TGTGCCAGCAGCCGCACTGGGACTAGCGGGGGCCGTAGCACAGATACGCAGTATTTT. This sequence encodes CASSRTGTSGGRSTDTQYF.